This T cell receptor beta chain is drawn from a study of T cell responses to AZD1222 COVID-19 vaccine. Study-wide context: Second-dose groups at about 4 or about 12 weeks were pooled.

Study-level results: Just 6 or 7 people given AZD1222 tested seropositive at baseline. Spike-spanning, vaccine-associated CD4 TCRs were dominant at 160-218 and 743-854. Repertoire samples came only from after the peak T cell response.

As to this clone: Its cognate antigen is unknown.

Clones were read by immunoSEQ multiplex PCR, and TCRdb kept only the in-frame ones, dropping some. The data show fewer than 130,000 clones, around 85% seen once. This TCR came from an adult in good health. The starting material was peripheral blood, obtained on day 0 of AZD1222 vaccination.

CDR3: CASSLGGDQTEAFF. The CDR3 nucleotides are TGTGCCAGCAGCTTAGGGGGGGATCAGACCGAAGCTTTCTTT. This chain links TRBV11-3 with TRBJ1-1; the D gene is possibly TRBD1 (5 bases). V was cut by 1 base and J by 8 bases, with 14 bases left in between. The CDR3 runs 14 residues. From germline, CDR1 is SGHNT and CDR2 YENEEA.